This T cell receptor (beta chain) appears in the sequencing data of a study of cytomegalovirus exposure and HLA in healthy donors. Looking at the study overall: Among the roughly 370 genotyped donors, 65% to 90% were placed in the Caucasian-associated ancestry cluster.

With 60 Vbeta and 13 Jbeta primers, the PCR was carried out. TCRdb's table, derived via immunoSEQ multiplex PCR, lists solely in-frame clones and lacks some. Here the sample spans about 160,000 clones, around 86% being singletons. Study-wide results and caveats: The study flagged 150 to 200 TCR beta chains as cytomegalovirus-associated.

The length of the CDR3 is 15 residues. Germline V gives CDR1 SNHLY, CDR2 FYNNEI. Turning to this clone: Antigen unknown.

This sequence originates from a man aged 45 to 65 in good health and CMV-seropositive. Sequenced sample: PBMCs. The V gene is TRBV2, the J gene TRBJ2-5; 13 nucleotides agree with TRBD2. The better agreement between TRBJ2-7 and the DNA end casts doubt on the J call. The CDR3 here is CASRAGTSGNHEQYF. The CDR3 nucleotides read TGTGCCAGCAGGGCCGGGACTAGCGGGAACCACGAGCAGTACTTC.